These 28 T cell receptor beta chains came from one sample sequenced in a study of blood T cells in healthy people across ages. A second PCR of about 7 to 11 cycles used a sample-barcoded 5' primer and a J-beta primer mix. TCRdb passed the 5' RACE reads through MiXCR, listing each CDR3 protein once. The sample has 800,000 to 900,000 distinct CDR3 sequences; about 62% are singletons. The sample taken for sequencing was blood. Receptor source: a man aged 30 to 39 in good health.

The chain joins TRBV27 to TRBJ2-7, with 7 bases matching TRBD2. Matching the DNA end better, TRBJ2-5 makes the J call doubtful. The CDR3 contains 15 residues. The V gene's germline CDR1 is MNHEY and CDR2 SMNVEV (reference sequence). The CDR3 loop is CASRATGLVFETQYF. The CDR3 DNA reads as TGTGCCAGCAGAGCGACCGGACTAGTTTTCGAGACCCAGTACTTC.

The chain recombines TRBV20-1 with TRBJ1-6, with a tentative D call TRBD1 (6 bases). The CDR3 has 15 amino acids. Germline lookup yields CDR1 DFQATT and CDR2 SNEGSKA (reference sequence). Trimming cost V 4 bases and J 8 bases, with 18 bases left between them. The CDR3 sequence is CSAIGGAGAYSPLHF. The CDR3 DNA is TGCAGTGCTATTGGTGGGGCAGGGGCTTATTCACCCCTCCACTTT.

This clonotype was seen more than once but under ten times. V usage is TRBV6-2 or TRBV6-3 and J usage is TRBJ2-4, with 7 nucleotides matching TRBD1. The assigned J gene may be wrong: the sequence end matches TRBJ2-7 better. This CDR3 is 15 amino acids long. The V gene's germline CDR1 is MNHEY and CDR2 SVGEGT. The CDR3 protein is CASSSGTVEAYEQYF. The CDR3 bases are TGTGCCAGCAGTTCCGGGACAGTCGAGGCCTACGAGCAGTACTTC.

The J gene is TRBJ2-7, the V gene TRBV4-3; unclear D gene. With the DNA end fitting TRBJ2-5 better, the J assignment may be wrong. This CDR3 contains 15 residues. Per the germline V gene, CDR1 is LGHNA and CDR2 is YSLEER. The DNA of the CDR3 is TGCGCCAGCAGCAACGGGCACCTCAACAGCGAGACCCAGTACTTC. It specifies CASSNGHLNSETQYF.

The chain carries TRBV20-1 and TRBJ2-1; possible D gene TRBD2, 7 bases. The CDR3 runs to 17 residues. Germline lookup yields CDR1 DFQATT and CDR2 SNEGSKA (reference sequence). Deletions cut 2 bases from V and 4 bases from J, with 21 bases between. The CDR3 region has the DNA TGCAGTGCTAGATCCACCCTAGCCCGGGGGGCGTACAATGAGCAGTTCTTC. It yields the protein CSARSTLARGAYNEQFF.

With regard to this clonotype: A junction end diverges from the germline sequence, so it may reflect a read error. V is TRBV12-3 or TRBV12-4 and J is TRBJ1-4; unclear D gene. The CDR3 has 14 residues. The CDR3 region has the DNA TGTACCAGCAGTTTAGGGCAGATGAATGAAAAACTGTTTTTT. Encoded protein: CTSSLGQMNEKLFF.

The chain employs TRBV20-1 and TRBJ2-1, with D possibly TRBD1 on 5 matching bases. The germline V and J ends were trimmed by 0 bases and 7 bases, with 13 bases remaining between them. This CDR3 is built from 14 residues. Per germline, CDR1 DFQATT and CDR2 SNEGSKA (reference sequence). The CDR3 sequence: CSARDSQGGNEQFF. In nucleotides, the CDR3 is TGCAGTGCTAGAGATTCCCAGGGCGGAAATGAGCAGTTCTTC.

The chain combines TRBV12-3 or TRBV12-4 with TRBJ1-5, with D possibly TRBD1 on 5 matching bases. V lost 6 bases and J 5 bases, leaving 14 bases between the germline ends. The CDR3 consists of 14 residues. CDR3 sequence (DNA): TGTGCCAGCAGAGCCGTGGGACCAGATCAGCCCCAGCATTTT. Amino acids: CASRAVGPDQPQHF.

The chain links TRBV27 to TRBJ2-3; no clear D gene. This CDR3 comprises 14 residues. With 1 base removed from V and 6 bases from J, the gap between germline ends came to 11 bases. From germline, CDR1 is MNHEY and CDR2 SMNVEV (reference sequence). Written as DNA, the CDR3 is TGTGCCAGCAGTTTATTTAGACAAGGGGATACGCAGTATTTT. This gives the protein CASSLFRQGDTQYF.

The chain combines TRBV29-1 with TRBJ2-3; 7 bases align to TRBD1. CDR3 size: 14 residues. Per germline, CDR1 SQVTM and CDR2 ANQGSEA. V lost 5 bases and J lost 2; bases outside the gene matches: 7. CDR3 DNA: TGCAGCGTTCTGACAGGGCCAGTCACAGATACGCAGTATTTT. It translates to CSVLTGPVTDTQYF.

V and J are TRBV10-3 and TRBJ2-7; 11 positions match TRBD1. The CDR3 sequence is 15 residues long. V shed 6 bases and J 2 bases; nucleotides not matched to a gene: 6. Germline CDR1 reads ENHRY; CDR2 reads SYGVKD. The CDR3, as DNA: TGTGCCATCAGCTTTGGACAGGGGGCTCCCTACGAGCAGTACTTC. Amino acids: CAISFGQGAPYEQYF.

The chain is built from TRBV15 and TRBJ1-5, with a tentative D call TRBD1 (5 bases). The CDR3 runs 14 residues. Trimming pared 3 bases from V and 9 bases from J, leaving 15 bases between. CDR1 is LNHNV, CDR2 YYDKDF, per germline (reference sequence). CDR3 residues: CATSSRWGNGPQHF. DNA of the CDR3: TGTGCCACCAGCAGTCGCTGGGGCAATGGGCCCCAGCATTTT.

This clonotype was detected only a few times. The chain recombines TRBV5-1 with TRBJ2-1, with TRBD1 matching over 7 bases. Looked up from germline, CDR1 is SGHRS and CDR2 is YFSETQ. Losses at the gene ends were 0 bases for V and 4 bases for J; bases not matched to a gene: 4. CDR3 length: 15 residues. This chain's CDR3 is CASSLGQGEYNEQFF. Written as DNA, the CDR3 is TGCGCCAGCAGCTTGGGTCAGGGGGAATACAATGAGCAGTTCTTC.

The chain joins TRBV18 to TRBJ2-5; 9 positions agree with TRBD1. J was trimmed by 4 bases and V by 2 bases; bases with no gene match: 5. CDR1 and CDR2 from the germline V gene are KGHSH and LQKENI. There are 15 residues in the CDR3. The CDR3 loop is CASSPRTGDGETQYF. The CDR3 DNA reads TGTGCCAGCTCACCAAGGACAGGGGATGGAGAGACCCAGTACTTC.

This clonotype was found once. A read error may produce the germline difference seen at one junction end. The chain is built from TRBV4-3 and TRBJ1-2; D is undetermined. Germline V gene sequence: CDR1 LGHNA, CDR2 YSLEER. The CDR3 is 14 residues long. The CDR3 is CASSQVGNNYSYTF. The CDR3 DNA reads TGCGCCAGCAGCCAAGTCGGGAATAACTATAGCTACACCTTC.

In its sample, this clonotype was seen a few times. The chain employs TRBV9 and TRBJ2-1, with 11 bases lining up with TRBD2. V was clipped by 2 bases and J by 7 bases; unmatched bases: 5. The CDR3 is made up of 15 amino acids. Germline-derived CDR1 and CDR2 are SGDLS and YYNGEE. The CDR3 loop reads CASSVSGGALNEQFF. CDR3 nucleotide sequence: TGTGCCAGCAGCGTTAGCGGGGGGGCGTTGAATGAGCAGTTCTTC.

The chain is built from TRBV28 and TRBJ2-1; tentative D call: TRBD2 (5 bases). V lost 2 bases and J lost 5, with 19 bases in between. The CDR3 has 17 amino acids. Germline values: CDR1 MDHEN, CDR2 SYDVKM. CDR3 coding DNA: TGTGCCAGCAGTTTACCTACGGTTCTAGCCACAAACAATGAGCAGTTCTTC. It encodes CASSLPTVLATNNEQFF.

Details on this clonotype: This may be a read error: a much more frequent sequence differs by one nucleotide. DNA for the CDR3: TGCAGTCCAGGACTAGCGGAGGTTCTAGGGGAGACCCAGTACTTC. It encodes CSPGLAEVLGETQYF. This rearrangement joins TRBV20-1 to TRBJ2-5, with 10 bases fitting TRBD2. Germline assignment: CDR1 DFQATT and CDR2 SNEGSKA (reference sequence). The ends lost 8 bases at V and 5 bases at J; junction bases unmatched: 14. This CDR3 spans 15 amino acids.

J is TRBJ2-3 and V is TRBV28; D not resolved. V was shortened by 6 bases and J by 2 bases, with 15 bases between the two germline ends. CDR1 and CDR2 from the germline V gene are MDHEN and SYDVKM. The CDR3 consists of 15 residues. DNA of the CDR3: TGTGCCAGCAGCCCGAGTATTGGGTACACAGATACGCAGTATTTT. Translation: CASSPSIGYTDTQYF.

This chain uses TRBV11-2 with TRBJ2-7; 7 bases align to TRBD2. Germline loops: CDR1 SGHAT, CDR2 FQNNGV. There are 14 residues in the CDR3. The V and J ends lost 5 bases and 0 bases, in that order; junction bases with no gene match: 4. Here the CDR3 reads CASSPSSGSYEQYF. In DNA, the CDR3 is TGTGCCAGCAGCCCCTCTAGCGGCTCCTACGAGCAGTACTTC.

The V and J genes are TRBV9 and TRBJ2-3, with D tentatively TRBD2 (5 bases). V was pared by 4 bases and J by 2 bases, with 14 bases between. Germline V lookup: CDR1 SGDLS, CDR2 YYNGEE. The CDR3 contains 15 residues. CDR3 sequence: CASSLTPRDTDTQYF. The CDR3 coding sequence is TGTGCCAGCAGCTTAACACCGAGGGACACAGATACGCAGTATTTT.

V usage is TRBV4-3 and J usage is TRBJ2-1; TRBD1 might be the D (6 bases). With 4 bases removed from V and 0 bases from J, the gap between germline ends came to 10 bases. The CDR3 is 15 amino acids. Germline CDR1 LGHNA, CDR2 YSLEER. The CDR3 loop is CASSPLRGSYNEQFF. Here the CDR3 DNA reads TGCGCCAGCAGCCCACTCAGGGGCTCCTACAATGAGCAGTTCTTC.

The table lists this clonotype with a few counts. V is TRBV7-9 and J is TRBJ2-1, with 7 bases lining up with TRBD2. From germline, CDR1 is SEHNR and CDR2 FQNEAQ (reference sequence). The CDR3 sequence is 12 residues long. V dropped 2 bases and J dropped 10; count of bases not matched to a gene: 2. CDR3: CASSLPGREQFF. In nucleotides, the CDR3 is TGTGCCAGCAGCTTACCCGGGAGGGAGCAGTTCTTC.

The chain has TRBV10-3 and TRBJ2-1; no reliable D call. The CDR3 runs to 14 residues. In germline, CDR1 is ENHRY, CDR2 SYGVKD. Trimming pared 0 bases from V and 2 bases from J, leaving 5 bases between. In DNA form, the CDR3 reads TGTGCCATCAGTGAGTCGGGTACCTACAATGAGCAGTTCTTC. Translation gives CAISESGTYNEQFF.

In its sample, this clonotype was seen a few times. The CDR3 DNA reads TGTGCCAGCCTGACCGAAGGGGTTACTAATGAAAAACTGTTTTTT. Protein sequence: CASLTEGVTNEKLFF. This chain uses TRBV12-3 or TRBV12-4 with TRBJ1-4, with a weak D call TRBD1 (5 bases). The CDR3 spans 15 residues. V lost 8 bases and J 2 bases, leaving 15 bases between the germline ends.

The J gene is TRBJ2-3, the V gene TRBV7-3, with 16 positions matching TRBD2. The germline V gene encodes CDR1 SGHTA and CDR2 FQGTGA. J was trimmed by 4 bases and V by 4 bases; bases with no gene match: 5. The CDR3 covers 17 residues. The CDR3 spells CASSSQGLAGGADTQYF. The CDR3 DNA sequence: TGTGCCAGCAGCTCGCAGGGACTAGCGGGGGGGGCAGATACGCAGTATTTT.

This chain connects TRBV20-1 to TRBJ2-7, with 8 bases that match TRBD1. CDR1 DFQATT and CDR2 SNEGSKA come from the germline V gene (reference sequence). This CDR3 is built from 13 residues. V was pared by 7 bases and J by 1 base, with 6 bases of the junction left unmatched. The CDR3 DNA follows: TGCAGTGGCGAACAGGGGGTATCCTACGAGCAGTACTTC. This sequence encodes CSGEQGVSYEQYF.

This clonotype came up once. The chain carries TRBV29-1 and TRBJ2-4; 10 bases agree with TRBD2. The CDR3 covers 13 residues. Per germline, CDR1 SQVTM and CDR2 ANQGSEA. V trimming: 2 bases; J trimming: 8 bases; junction bases outside the gene matches: 3. As DNA, the CDR3 is TGCAGCGTTGAACGGCTAGCGGGGGACATTCAGTACTTC. Its protein product is CSVERLAGDIQYF. Combining the CDR3 with reference TRBV29-1 and TRBJ2-4 gives the whole variable domain SAVISQKPSRDICQRGTSLTIQCQVDSQVTMMFWYRQQPGQSLTLIATANQGSEATYESGFVIDKFPISRPNLTFSTLTVSNMSPEDSSIYLCSVERLAGDIQYFGAGTRLSVL.